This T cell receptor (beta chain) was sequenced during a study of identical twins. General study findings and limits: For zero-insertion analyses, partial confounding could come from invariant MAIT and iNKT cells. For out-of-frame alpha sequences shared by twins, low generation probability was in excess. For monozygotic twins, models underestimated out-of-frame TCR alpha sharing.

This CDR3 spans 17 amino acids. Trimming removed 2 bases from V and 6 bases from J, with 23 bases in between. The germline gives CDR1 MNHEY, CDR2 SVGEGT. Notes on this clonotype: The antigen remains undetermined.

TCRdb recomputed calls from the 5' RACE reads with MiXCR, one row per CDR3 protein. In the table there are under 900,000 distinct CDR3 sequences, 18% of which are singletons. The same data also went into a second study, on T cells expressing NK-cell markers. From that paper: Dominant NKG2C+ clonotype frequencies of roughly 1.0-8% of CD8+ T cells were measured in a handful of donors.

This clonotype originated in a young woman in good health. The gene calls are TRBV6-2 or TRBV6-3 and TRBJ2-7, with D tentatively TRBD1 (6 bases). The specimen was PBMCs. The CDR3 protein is CASSYRAAAGAFTEQYF. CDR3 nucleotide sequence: TGTGCCAGCAGTTACAGGGCCGCGGCAGGGGCATTTACCGAGCAGTACTTC.